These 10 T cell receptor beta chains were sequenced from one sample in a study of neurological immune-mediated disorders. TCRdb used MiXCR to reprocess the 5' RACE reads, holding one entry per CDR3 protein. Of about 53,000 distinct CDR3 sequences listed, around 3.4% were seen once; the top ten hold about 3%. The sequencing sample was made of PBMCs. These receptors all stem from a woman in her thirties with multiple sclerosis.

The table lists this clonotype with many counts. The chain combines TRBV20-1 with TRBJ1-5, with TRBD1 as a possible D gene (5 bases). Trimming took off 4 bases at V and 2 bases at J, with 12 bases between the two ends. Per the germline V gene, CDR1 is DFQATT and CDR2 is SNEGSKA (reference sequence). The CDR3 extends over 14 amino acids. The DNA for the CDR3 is TGCAGTGCTAAGCAGGGATCGGGCAATCAGCCCCAGCATTTT. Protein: CSAKQGSGNQPQHF.

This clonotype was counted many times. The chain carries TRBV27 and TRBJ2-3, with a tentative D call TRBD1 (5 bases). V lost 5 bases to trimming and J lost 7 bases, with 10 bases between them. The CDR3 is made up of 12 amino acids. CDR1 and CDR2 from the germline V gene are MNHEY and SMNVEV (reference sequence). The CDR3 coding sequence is TGTGCCAGCAGTATGCAGGGTAATACGCAGTATTTT. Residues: CASSMQGNTQYF.

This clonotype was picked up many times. The CDR3: CAISKTGQTEAFF. CDR3 sequence (DNA): TGTGCCATCAGTAAAACAGGTCAGACTGAAGCTTTCTTT. V is TRBV10-3 and J is TRBJ1-1, with D perhaps TRBD1 (5 bases). Germline loops: CDR1 ENHRY, CDR2 SYGVKD. V dropped 5 bases and J dropped 5 bases, with 12 bases sitting between them. The length of the CDR3 is 13 residues.

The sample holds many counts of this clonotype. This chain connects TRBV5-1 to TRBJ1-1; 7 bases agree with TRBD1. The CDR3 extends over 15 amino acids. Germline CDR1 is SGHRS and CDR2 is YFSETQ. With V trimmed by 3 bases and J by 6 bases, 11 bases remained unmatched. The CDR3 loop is CASSSPDRAEAEAFF. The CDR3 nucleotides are TGCGCCAGCAGCTCCCCCGACAGGGCTGAGGCTGAAGCTTTCTTT.

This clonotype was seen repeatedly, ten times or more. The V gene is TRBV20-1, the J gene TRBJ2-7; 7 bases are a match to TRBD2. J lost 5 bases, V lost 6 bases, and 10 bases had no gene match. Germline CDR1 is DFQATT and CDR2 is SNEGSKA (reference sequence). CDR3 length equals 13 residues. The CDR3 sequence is CSARRGSKNEQYF. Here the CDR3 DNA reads TGCAGTGCGCGGCGGGGGTCCAAGAACGAGCAGTACTTC.

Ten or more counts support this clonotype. CDR3 DNA sequence: TGTGCCAGCAGCTTGCAGGGACCCTACGAGCAGTACTTC. It is translated as CASSLQGPYEQYF. This rearrangement joins TRBV5-5 to TRBJ2-7, with D perhaps assigned TRBD1 or TRBD2 (5 bases each). V was cut by 1 base and J by 2 bases, with 7 bases left in between. This CDR3 spans 13 amino acids. In germline, CDR1 is SGHKS, CDR2 YYEKEE (reference sequence).

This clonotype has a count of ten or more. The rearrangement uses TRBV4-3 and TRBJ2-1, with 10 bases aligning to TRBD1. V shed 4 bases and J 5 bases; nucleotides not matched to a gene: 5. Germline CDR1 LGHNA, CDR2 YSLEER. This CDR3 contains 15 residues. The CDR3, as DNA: TGCGCCAGCAGCCGACCGGGACAGGGGAACAATGAGCAGTTCTTC. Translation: CASSRPGQGNNEQFF.

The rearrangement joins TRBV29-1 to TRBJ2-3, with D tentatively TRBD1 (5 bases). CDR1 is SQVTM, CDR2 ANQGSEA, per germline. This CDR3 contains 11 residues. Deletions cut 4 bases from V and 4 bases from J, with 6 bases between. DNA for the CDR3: TGCAGCGTTGGGGGCTCAGATACGCAGTATTTT. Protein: CSVGGSDTQYF.

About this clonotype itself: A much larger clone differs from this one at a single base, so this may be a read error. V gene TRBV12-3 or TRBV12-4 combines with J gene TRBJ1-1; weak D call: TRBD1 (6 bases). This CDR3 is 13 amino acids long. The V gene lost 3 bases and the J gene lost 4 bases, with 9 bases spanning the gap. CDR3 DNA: TGTGCCAGCAGTTTGATAGGGGGCACTGAAGCTTTCTTT. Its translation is CASSLIGGTEAFF.

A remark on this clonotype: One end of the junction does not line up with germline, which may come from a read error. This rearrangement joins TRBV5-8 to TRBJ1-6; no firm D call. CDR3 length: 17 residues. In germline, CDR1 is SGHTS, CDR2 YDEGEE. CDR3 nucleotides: TGTGCCAGCAGCTTGGGAGACGTGGGGAGGCATAATTCACCCCTCAACTTT. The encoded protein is CASSLGDVGRHNSPLNF. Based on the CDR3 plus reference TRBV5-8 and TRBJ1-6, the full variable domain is EAGVTQSPTHLIKTRGQQATLRCSPISGHTSVYWYQQALGLGLQFLLWYDEGEERNRGNFPPRFSGRQFPNYSSELNVNALELEDSALYLCASSLGDVGRHNSPLNFGNGTRLTVT.